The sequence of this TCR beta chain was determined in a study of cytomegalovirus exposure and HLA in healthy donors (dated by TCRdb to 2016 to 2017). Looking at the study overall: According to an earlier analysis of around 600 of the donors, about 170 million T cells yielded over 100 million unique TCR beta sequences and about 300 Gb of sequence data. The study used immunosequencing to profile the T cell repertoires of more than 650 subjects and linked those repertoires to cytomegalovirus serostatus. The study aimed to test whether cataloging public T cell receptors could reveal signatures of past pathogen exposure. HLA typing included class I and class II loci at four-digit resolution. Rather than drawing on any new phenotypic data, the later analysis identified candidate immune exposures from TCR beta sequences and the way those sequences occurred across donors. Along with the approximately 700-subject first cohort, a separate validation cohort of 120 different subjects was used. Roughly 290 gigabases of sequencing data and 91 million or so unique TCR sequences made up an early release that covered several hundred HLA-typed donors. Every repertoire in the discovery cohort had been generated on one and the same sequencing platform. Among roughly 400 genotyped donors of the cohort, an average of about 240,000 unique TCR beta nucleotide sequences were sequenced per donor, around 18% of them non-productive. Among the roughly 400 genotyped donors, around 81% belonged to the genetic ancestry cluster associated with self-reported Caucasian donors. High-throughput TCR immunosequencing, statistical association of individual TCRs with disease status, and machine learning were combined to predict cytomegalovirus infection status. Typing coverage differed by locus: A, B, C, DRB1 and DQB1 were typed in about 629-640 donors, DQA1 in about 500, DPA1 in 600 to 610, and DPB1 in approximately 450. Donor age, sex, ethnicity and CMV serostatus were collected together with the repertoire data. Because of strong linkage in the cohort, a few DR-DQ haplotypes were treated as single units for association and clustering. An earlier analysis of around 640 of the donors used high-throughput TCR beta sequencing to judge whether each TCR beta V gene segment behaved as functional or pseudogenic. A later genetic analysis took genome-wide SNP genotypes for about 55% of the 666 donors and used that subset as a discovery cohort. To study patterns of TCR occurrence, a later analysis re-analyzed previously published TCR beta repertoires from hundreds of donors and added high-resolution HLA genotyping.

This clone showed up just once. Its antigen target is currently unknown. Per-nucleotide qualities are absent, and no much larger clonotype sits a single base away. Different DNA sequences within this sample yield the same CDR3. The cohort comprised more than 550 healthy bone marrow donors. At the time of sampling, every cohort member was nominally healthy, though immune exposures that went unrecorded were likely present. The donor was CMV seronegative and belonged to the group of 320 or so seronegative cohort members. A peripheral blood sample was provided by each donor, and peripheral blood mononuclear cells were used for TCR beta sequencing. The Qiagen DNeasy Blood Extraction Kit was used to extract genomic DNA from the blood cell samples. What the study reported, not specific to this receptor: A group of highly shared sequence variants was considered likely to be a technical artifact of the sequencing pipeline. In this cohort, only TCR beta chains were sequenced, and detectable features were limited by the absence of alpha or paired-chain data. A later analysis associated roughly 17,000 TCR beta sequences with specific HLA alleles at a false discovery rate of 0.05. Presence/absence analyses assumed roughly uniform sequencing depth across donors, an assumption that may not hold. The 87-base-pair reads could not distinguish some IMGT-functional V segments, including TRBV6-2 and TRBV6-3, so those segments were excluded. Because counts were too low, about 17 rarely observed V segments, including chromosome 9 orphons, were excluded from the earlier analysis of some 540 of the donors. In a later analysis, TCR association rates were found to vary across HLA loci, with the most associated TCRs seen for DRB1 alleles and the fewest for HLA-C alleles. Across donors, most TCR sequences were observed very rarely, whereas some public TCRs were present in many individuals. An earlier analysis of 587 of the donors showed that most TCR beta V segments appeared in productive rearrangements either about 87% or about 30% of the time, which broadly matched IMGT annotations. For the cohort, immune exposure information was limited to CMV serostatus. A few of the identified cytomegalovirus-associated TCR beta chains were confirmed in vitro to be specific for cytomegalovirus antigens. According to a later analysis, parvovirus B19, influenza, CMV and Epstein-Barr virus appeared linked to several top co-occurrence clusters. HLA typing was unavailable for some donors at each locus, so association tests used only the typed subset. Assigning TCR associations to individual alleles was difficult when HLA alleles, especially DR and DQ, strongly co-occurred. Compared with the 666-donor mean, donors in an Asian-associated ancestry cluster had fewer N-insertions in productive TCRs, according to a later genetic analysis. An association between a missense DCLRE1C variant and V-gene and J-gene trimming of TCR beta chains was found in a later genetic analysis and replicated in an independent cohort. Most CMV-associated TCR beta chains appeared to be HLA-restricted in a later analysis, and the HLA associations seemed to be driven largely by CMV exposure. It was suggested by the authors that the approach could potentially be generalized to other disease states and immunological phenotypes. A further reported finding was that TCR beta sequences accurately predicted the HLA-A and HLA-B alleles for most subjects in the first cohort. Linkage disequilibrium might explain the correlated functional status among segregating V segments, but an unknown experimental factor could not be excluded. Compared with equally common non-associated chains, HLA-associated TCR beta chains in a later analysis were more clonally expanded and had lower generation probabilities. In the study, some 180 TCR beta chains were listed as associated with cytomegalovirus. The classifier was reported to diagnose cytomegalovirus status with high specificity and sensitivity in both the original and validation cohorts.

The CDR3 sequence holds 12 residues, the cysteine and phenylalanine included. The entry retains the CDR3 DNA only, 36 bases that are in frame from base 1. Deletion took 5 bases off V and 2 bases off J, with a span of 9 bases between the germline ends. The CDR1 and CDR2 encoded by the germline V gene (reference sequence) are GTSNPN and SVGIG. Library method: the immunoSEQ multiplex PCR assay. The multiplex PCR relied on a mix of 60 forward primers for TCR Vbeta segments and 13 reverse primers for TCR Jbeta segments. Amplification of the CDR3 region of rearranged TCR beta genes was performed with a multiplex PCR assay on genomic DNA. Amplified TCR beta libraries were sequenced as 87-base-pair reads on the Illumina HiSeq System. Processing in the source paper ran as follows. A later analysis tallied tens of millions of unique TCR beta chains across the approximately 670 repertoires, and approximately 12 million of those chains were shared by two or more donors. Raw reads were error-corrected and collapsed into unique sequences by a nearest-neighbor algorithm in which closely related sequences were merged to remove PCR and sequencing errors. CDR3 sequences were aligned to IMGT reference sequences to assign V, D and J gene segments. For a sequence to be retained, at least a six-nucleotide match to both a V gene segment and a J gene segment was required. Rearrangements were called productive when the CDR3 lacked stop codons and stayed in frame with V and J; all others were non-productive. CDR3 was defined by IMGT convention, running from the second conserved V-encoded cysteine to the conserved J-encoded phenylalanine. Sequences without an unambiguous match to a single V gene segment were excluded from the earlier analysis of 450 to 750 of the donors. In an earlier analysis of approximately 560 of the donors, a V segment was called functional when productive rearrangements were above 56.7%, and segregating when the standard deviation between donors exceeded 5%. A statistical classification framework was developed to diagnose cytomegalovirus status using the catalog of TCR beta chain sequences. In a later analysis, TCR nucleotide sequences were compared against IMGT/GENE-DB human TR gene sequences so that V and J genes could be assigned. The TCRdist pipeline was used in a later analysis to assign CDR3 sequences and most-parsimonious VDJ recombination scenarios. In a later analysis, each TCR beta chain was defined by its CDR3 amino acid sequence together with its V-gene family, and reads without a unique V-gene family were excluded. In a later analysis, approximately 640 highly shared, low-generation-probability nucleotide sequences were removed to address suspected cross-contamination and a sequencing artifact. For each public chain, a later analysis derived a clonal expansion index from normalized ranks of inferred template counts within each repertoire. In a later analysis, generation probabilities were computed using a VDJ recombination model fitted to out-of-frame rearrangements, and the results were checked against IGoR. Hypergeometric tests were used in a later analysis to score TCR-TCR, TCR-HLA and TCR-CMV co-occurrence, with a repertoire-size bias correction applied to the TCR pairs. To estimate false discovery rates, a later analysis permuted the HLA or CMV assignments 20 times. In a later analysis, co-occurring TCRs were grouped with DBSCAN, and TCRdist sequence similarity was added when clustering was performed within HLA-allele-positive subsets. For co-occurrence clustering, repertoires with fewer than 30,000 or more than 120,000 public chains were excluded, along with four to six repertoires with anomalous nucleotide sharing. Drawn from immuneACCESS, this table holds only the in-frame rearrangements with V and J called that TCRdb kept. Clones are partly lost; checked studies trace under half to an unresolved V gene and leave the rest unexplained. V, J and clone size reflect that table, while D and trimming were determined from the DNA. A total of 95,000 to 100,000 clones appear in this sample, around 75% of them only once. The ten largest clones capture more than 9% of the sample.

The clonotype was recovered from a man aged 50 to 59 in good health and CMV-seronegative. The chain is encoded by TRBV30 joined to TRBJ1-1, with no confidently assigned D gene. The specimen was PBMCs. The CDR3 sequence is CAWDRVNTEAFF. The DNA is TGTGCCTGGGATCGGGTCAACACTGAAGCTTTCTTT. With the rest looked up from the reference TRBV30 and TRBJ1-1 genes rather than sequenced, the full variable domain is SQTIHQWPATLVQPVGSPLSLECTVEGTSNPNLYWYRQAAGRGLQLLFYSVGIGQISSEVPQNLSASRPQDRQFILSSKKLLLSDSGFYLCAWDRVNTEAFFGQGTRLTVV.